The 2 T cell receptor beta chains below were found in one sample sequenced in a study of regulatory T cells in long-lasting Graves disease. Time point reported: newly diagnosed GD, antithyroid drugs for less than 3 months. PBMCs were the source of the RNA used for TCR sequencing. CDR3-region Arm-PCR and iRepertoire HTBI primers produced the TCR beta libraries. MiXCR, run by TCRdb on the multiplex PCR reads, gives a single entry per CDR3 protein. The sample contains hundreds of thousands of distinct CDR3 sequences, about 15% of which appear only once. These data were likewise used in another study, on T cells in Graves' hyperthyroidism and ophthalmopathy.

This specimen was peripheral blood mononuclear cells (PBMCs), taken at new diagnosis, from a patient treated with antithyroid drugs. All receptors derive from a woman aged 35 to 49 with Graves disease.

In this sample, this clonotype turned up once. The junction departs from germline at one end; a sequencing error may be responsible. V and J are TRBV30 and TRBJ1-3; the D is unclear. Germline CDR1 reads GTSNPN; CDR2 reads SVGIG (reference sequence). The CDR3 consists of 13 residues. CDR3 residues: CAWRAGSGNAIYF. CDR3 sequence (DNA): TGTGCCTGGAGGGCCGGGTCTGGAAACGCCATATATTTT. Using reference TRBV30 and TRBJ1-3 for the parts outside the CDR3, the full variable domain is SQTIHQWPATLVQPVGSPLSLECTVEGTSNPNLYWYRQAAGRGLQLLFYSVGIGQISSEVPQNLSASRPQDRQFILSSKKLLLSDSGFYLCAWRAGSGNAIYFGEGSWLTVV.

This clonotype was seen many times. This chain connects TRBV2 to TRBJ2-2; D is undetermined. V shed 6 bases and J shed 7 bases, with 12 bases lying between them. Germline lookup yields CDR1 SNHLY and CDR2 FYNNEI. The CDR3 is 13 residues long. CDR3 in DNA: TGTGCCAGCAGATCCGGTAGTGGCGGGGAGCTGTTTTTT. Translating gives CASRSGSGGELFF.